These 15 T cell receptor beta chains were all obtained from the same sample, sequenced in a study of blood T cell repertoires in COVID-19. Profiled with immunoSEQ multiplex PCR; TCRdb holds only in-frame clones, not every one. The table includes some 50,000 clones, around 86% detected once. Sample: peripheral blood. These receptors originate from an elderly woman with COVID-19, enrolled during active disease.

The chain carries TRBV6-5 and TRBJ1-1; no firm D call. Germline-derived CDR1 and CDR2 are MNHEY and SVGAGI. This CDR3 spans 13 amino acids. Between the trimmed V and J ends, which lost 8 bases and 8 bases, there was a span of 18 bases. The CDR3 is CASASRSGREAFF. For the CDR3, the DNA is TGTGCCAGCGCCTCCCGATCCGGGAGGGAAGCTTTCTTT.

This clone appeared a single time. The rearrangement joins TRBV18 to TRBJ2-7; TRBD1 aligns across 7 bases. The germline V gene has CDR1 KGHSH and CDR2 LQKENI. V shed 1 base, J shed 6 bases, and the junction held 3 bases outside the gene matches. The CDR3 sequence is 13 residues long. This chain's CDR3 is CASSPQGASEQYF. The CDR3 bases are TGTGCCAGCTCACCACAGGGGGCGTCCGAGCAGTACTTC.

The gene calls are TRBV3-1 (or the pseudogene TRBV3-2) and TRBJ2-6; the match to TRBD1 covers 10 bases. This CDR3 contains 17 residues. Germline CDR1 is LGHDT and CDR2 is YNNKEL (reference sequence). Germline trimming cut 4 bases from V and 3 bases from J; bases unmatched to any gene: 6. Here the CDR3 DNA reads TGTGCCAGCAGCCCCCTGACAGGGGGCTTTGGGGCCAACGTCCTGACTTTC. Its translation is CASSPLTGGFGANVLTF.

This chain uses TRBV2 with TRBJ2-7; 11 bases are a match to TRBD2. With 4 bases clipped from V and 0 bases from J, the junction kept 2 bases outside the gene matches. Germline CDR1 reads SNHLY; CDR2 reads FYNNEI. The CDR3 totals 15 residues. The CDR3 reads CASSAGLADSYEQYF. The CDR3 bases are TGTGCCAGCAGTGCGGGACTAGCGGACTCCTACGAGCAGTACTTC.

This clone was seen a single time. This chain links TRBV28 with TRBJ2-7; 14 nucleotides agree with TRBD2. The V gene end was trimmed by 5 bases and the J gene end by 7 bases; junction bases not matched to a gene: 7. The CDR3 loop spans 15 amino acids. CDR1 MDHEN and CDR2 SYDVKM come from the germline V gene. CDR3 protein: CASSPGLAGVGEQYF. The CDR3 region has the DNA TGTGCCAGCAGTCCGGGACTAGCGGGAGTCGGAGAGCAGTACTTC.

In this sample, this clone turned up once. The rearrangement joins TRBV7-8 to TRBJ2-1, with 9 bases identical to TRBD1. Trimming at V came to 5 bases and at J to 6 bases, leaving 2 bases not matched to a gene. This CDR3 contains 13 residues. From germline, CDR1 is SGHVS and CDR2 FQNEAQ. The CDR3 here is CASSRDRVNEQFF. The CDR3 nucleotides are TGTGCCAGCAGCCGGGACAGGGTCAATGAGCAGTTCTTC.

The V and J genes are TRBV7-9 and TRBJ1-2; perhaps TRBD1 as D (5 bases). The V end was cut by 1 base, the J end by 0 bases, with 12 bases between. The germline V gene has CDR1 SEHNR and CDR2 FQNEAQ (reference sequence). The CDR3 has 16 amino acids. The CDR3 protein is CASSLDGRVTNYGYTF. CDR3 nucleotides: TGTGCCAGCAGCTTAGACGGCAGGGTGACTAACTATGGCTACACCTTC. The variable domain in full, with the rest retrieved from reference TRBV7-9 and TRBJ1-2, is DTGVSQNPRHKITKRGQNVTFRCDPISEHNRLYWYRQTLGQGPEFLTYFQNEAQLEKSRLLSDRFSAERPKGSFSTLEIQRTEQGDSAMYLCASSLDGRVTNYGYTFGSGTRLTVV.

The J gene is TRBJ1-1, the V gene TRBV7-9; no reliable D call. Germline values: CDR1 SEHNR, CDR2 FQNEAQ (reference sequence). The CDR3 is made up of 14 amino acids. V lost 1 base to trimming and J lost 3 bases, with 9 bases between them. CDR3 bases: TGTGCCAGCAGCTTAGGTGGCGGAGACACTGAAGCTTTCTTT. It encodes CASSLGGGDTEAFF.

This clone showed up just once. This rearrangement joins TRBV9 to TRBJ2-1; 13 bases line up with TRBD2. The V gene end was trimmed by 0 bases and the J gene end by 5 bases; junction bases not matched to a gene: 8. Germline V gene sequence: CDR1 SGDLS, CDR2 YYNGEE. The CDR3 contains 18 residues. The CDR3 nucleotides read TGTGCCAGCAGCGTAGCCCTAAGACTAGCGGGGGGTGACAATGAGCAGTTCTTC. Its protein is CASSVALRLAGGDNEQFF.

The V and J genes are TRBV29-1 and TRBJ1-1, with D hard to call. V lost 7 bases and J lost 1, with 13 bases in between. In germline, CDR1 is SQVTM, CDR2 ANQGSEA. The CDR3 is 13 residues long. The chain's CDR3 is CSAEGTANTEAFF. The CDR3 DNA reads as TGCAGCGCCGAGGGAACAGCGAACACTGAAGCTTTCTTT.

This clone was observed once. The chain combines TRBV6-5 with TRBJ1-1, with 9 bases that match TRBD1. The V gene end was trimmed by 6 bases and the J gene end by 4 bases; junction bases not matched to a gene: 6. From germline, CDR1 is MNHEY and CDR2 SVGAGI. The CDR3 runs 14 residues. CDR3 coding DNA: TGTGCCAGCAGAAAGGGACAGGGTTCCACTGAAGCTTTCTTT. It translates to CASRKGQGSTEAFF.

A few counts support this clone. This CDR3 reads CASSSQQGARTGELFF. CDR3 bases: TGTGCCAGCAGCTCCCAGCAGGGGGCTAGGACCGGGGAGCTGTTTTTT. This sequence joins TRBV7-6 and TRBJ2-2; TRBD1 aligns across 8 bases. Germline V lookup: CDR1 SGHVS, CDR2 FNYEAQ. The junction had 9 bases not matched to a gene; V was cut back by 4 bases and J by 5 bases. This CDR3 is 16 amino acids long.

The V and J genes are TRBV4-1 and TRBJ2-5; 8 nucleotides agree with TRBD2. CDR1 and CDR2 from the germline V gene are MGHRA and YSYEKL. This CDR3 is 17 amino acids long. The ends lost 0 bases at V and 7 bases at J; junction bases unmatched: 13. Written as DNA, the CDR3 is TGCGCCAGCAGCCAAGATCTGTCGGGGGGGCCACGTGGGACCCAGTACTTC. It specifies CASSQDLSGGPRGTQYF.

This chain uses TRBV4-2 with TRBJ1-5; tentatively, D is TRBD1 (6 bases). Trimming stripped 0 bases from V and 6 bases from J, with 15 bases between. The CDR3 extends over 16 amino acids. The germline V gene encodes CDR1 LGHNA and CDR2 YNFKEQ. The CDR3: CASSQDFGGLSQPQHF. The CDR3 DNA sequence: TGTGCCAGCAGCCAAGACTTCGGGGGGCTAAGTCAGCCCCAGCATTTT.

The chain carries TRBV6-5 and TRBJ1-1, with D possibly being TRBD1 (5 bases). Trimming removed 5 bases at V and 11 bases at J, with 21 bases between. Germline lookup yields CDR1 MNHEY and CDR2 SVGAGI. There are 14 residues in the CDR3. CDR3 sequence (DNA): TGTGCCAGCAGTCCACGCCTTGGGGGGAATCGGGCTTTCTTT. Its protein product is CASSPRLGGNRAFF.